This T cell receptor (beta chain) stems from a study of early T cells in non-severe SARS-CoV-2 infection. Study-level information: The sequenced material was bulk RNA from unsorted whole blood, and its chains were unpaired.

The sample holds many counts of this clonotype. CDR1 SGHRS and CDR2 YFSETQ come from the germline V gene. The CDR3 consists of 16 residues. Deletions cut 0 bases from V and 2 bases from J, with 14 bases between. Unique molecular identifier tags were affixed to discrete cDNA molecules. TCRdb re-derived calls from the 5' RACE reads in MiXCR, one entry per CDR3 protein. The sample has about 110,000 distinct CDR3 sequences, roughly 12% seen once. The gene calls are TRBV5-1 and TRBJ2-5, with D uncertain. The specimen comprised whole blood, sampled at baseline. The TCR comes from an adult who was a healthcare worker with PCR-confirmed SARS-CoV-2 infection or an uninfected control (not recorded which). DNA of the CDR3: TGCGCCAGCAGCTTGGGCCTAGGACGGAATCAAGAGACCCAGTACTTC. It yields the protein CASSLGLGRNQETQYF.